The 16 T cell receptor beta chains given below trace back to one sample, sequenced in a study of patients and donors after allogeneic stem cell transplantation. Using its own MiXCR run on the RT-PCR reads, TCRdb lists one record per CDR3 protein. The data show approximately 140,000 distinct CDR3 sequences, with 30% to 45% seen just once and approximately 50% held by the top ten. Sequenced sample: blood, either unsorted or a sorted T cell fraction (not recorded which). The receptors come from a human donor who was either an allogeneic HSCT recipient or a stem cell or donor lymphocyte infusion donor (not recorded which). It is not recorded whose cells these are; they may come from a transplant donor.

The chain is built from TRBV7-9 and TRBJ1-1; unclear D gene. The CDR3 totals 11 residues. V shed 10 bases and J shed 7 bases, with 13 bases lying between them. Germline CDR1 reads SEHNR; CDR2 reads FQNEAQ (reference sequence). The CDR3: CATLPTIEAFF. The CDR3 DNA reads as TGTGCCACATTGCCAACAATTGAAGCTTTCTTT. The full variable domain, completed using reference TRBV7-9 and TRBJ1-1, is DTGVSQNPRHKITKRGQNVTFRCDPISEHNRLYWYRQTLGQGPEFLTYFQNEAQLEKSRLLSDRFSAERPKGSFSTLEIQRTEQGDSAMYLCATLPTIEAFFGQGTRLTVV.

The chain carries TRBV10-3 and TRBJ1-2, with D unclear. The V end was cut by 4 bases, the J end by 6 bases, with 15 bases between. Germline assignment: CDR1 ENHRY and CDR2 SYGVKD. This CDR3 has 14 amino acids. The CDR3 region has the DNA TGTGCCATCAGTGCCGGATGGGAGGTCGATGGCTACACCTTC. Translated, it gives CAISAGWEVDGYTF.

This clonotype was detected only a few times. The rearrangement joins TRBV7-2 to TRBJ1-4; perhaps TRBD1 as D (5 bases). The CDR3 runs 13 residues. The germline V and J ends were trimmed by 5 bases and 7 bases, with 11 bases remaining between them. Germline V gene lookup returns CDR1 SGHTA and CDR2 FQGNSA. The CDR3 reads CASSRGTAEKLFF. The CDR3 DNA follows: TGTGCCAGCAGCCGTGGGACGGCTGAAAAACTGTTTTTT.

This chain uses TRBV5-1 with TRBJ1-1; TRBD1 agrees at 8 bases. The CDR3 totals 14 residues. Unmatched junction bases numbered 5, after V lost 4 bases and J lost 3 bases. Germline V lookup: CDR1 SGHRS, CDR2 YFSETQ. The CDR3 region is CASSASQGDTEAFF. The CDR3 DNA follows: TGCGCCAGCAGCGCCTCACAGGGGGACACTGAAGCTTTCTTT.

The chain carries TRBV4-2 and TRBJ2-5, with D perhaps given as TRBD1 or TRBD2 (7 bases each). Germline-derived CDR1 and CDR2 are LGHNA and YNFKEQ. V gave up 4 bases and J gave up 5 bases, with 17 bases separating them. There are 15 residues in the CDR3. Written as DNA, the CDR3 is TGTGCCAGCAGCCCTCCAGGGGGGGCGGAGGAGACCCAGTACTTC. Amino acid sequence: CASSPPGGAEETQYF.

J is TRBJ2-2 and V is TRBV12-3 or TRBV12-4, with D unresolved. Trimming shortened V by 4 bases and J by 5 bases, and 17 bases separated the two germline ends. This CDR3 is 16 amino acids long. CDR3 loop: CASSSPWDWKTGELFF. Written as DNA, the CDR3 is TGTGCCAGCAGTTCCCCTTGGGATTGGAAGACCGGGGAGCTGTTTTTT.

The J gene is TRBJ1-6, the V gene TRBV12-3 or TRBV12-4; D remains ambiguous. The germline V and J ends were trimmed by 3 bases and 4 bases, with 7 bases remaining between them. The length of the CDR3 is 14 residues. CDR3: CASSFRPYNSPLHF. The DNA for the CDR3 is TGTGCCAGCAGTTTCCGGCCATATAATTCACCCCTCCACTTT.

This chain connects TRBV20-1 to TRBJ1-5; D gene ambiguous. This CDR3 has 16 residues. The germline V gene encodes CDR1 DFQATT and CDR2 SNEGSKA (reference sequence). The V end was cut by 0 bases, the J end by 0 bases, with 12 bases between. This chain's CDR3 is CSARDGQKDSNQPQHF. CDR3 coding DNA: TGCAGTGCTAGAGATGGGCAGAAAGATAGCAATCAGCCCCAGCATTTT.

This sequence joins TRBV28 and TRBJ2-7, with TRBD1 matching 10 bases. V was clipped by 2 bases and J by 2 bases; unmatched bases: 0. The CDR3 consists of 14 residues. CDR1 is MDHEN, CDR2 SYDVKM, per germline. The CDR3 sequence is CASSLGTGAYEQYV. DNA for the CDR3: TGTGCCAGCAGTTTAGGGACAGGGGCCTACGAGCAGTACGTC.

A single count supports this clonotype. This sequence joins TRBV27 and TRBJ2-1; TRBD2 might be the D (6 bases). CDR1 and CDR2 from the germline V gene are MNHEY and SMNVEV (reference sequence). The CDR3 spans 13 residues. Trimming shortened V by 7 bases and J by 6 bases, and 13 bases separated the two germline ends. The CDR3 bases are TGTGCCAGCACCCCCGGGGGAGGCAATGAGCAGTTCTTC. The encoded protein is CASTPGGGNEQFF.

This clonotype was seen repeatedly, ten times or more. The gene calls are TRBV6-6 and TRBJ1-2, with 7 bases that match TRBD1. The CDR3 extends over 15 amino acids. J gave up 7 bases and V 2 bases, and 10 bases lay outside the gene matches. Per the germline V gene, CDR1 is MNHNY and CDR2 is SVGAGI (reference sequence). Here the CDR3 reads CASSYLPPTGVGYTF. CDR3 nucleotide sequence: TGTGCCAGCAGTTACCTCCCCCCAACAGGGGTTGGCTACACCTTC.

This chain uses TRBV20-1 with TRBJ1-3; unclear D gene. This CDR3 has 15 amino acids. Germline V lookup: CDR1 DFQATT, CDR2 SNEGSKA (reference sequence). The V end was cut by 0 bases, the J end by 1 base, with 10 bases between. This CDR3 reads CSARDPWESGNTIYF. The CDR3 DNA follows: TGCAGTGCTAGAGATCCCTGGGAATCTGGAAACACCATATATTTT.

The chain carries TRBV20-1 and TRBJ1-1; D perhaps matches TRBD1 (6 bases). V lost 0 bases and J 2 bases, leaving 13 bases between the germline ends. Germline CDR1 is DFQATT and CDR2 is SNEGSKA (reference sequence). There are 15 residues in the CDR3. The CDR3 DNA follows: TGCAGTGCTAGAGAGTTTTCAGGGGTAAACACTGAAGCTTTCTTT. This sequence encodes CSAREFSGVNTEAFF.

The J gene is TRBJ1-3, the V gene TRBV7-2; D not certain. V gave up 5 bases and J gave up 7 bases, with 18 bases separating them. The germline V gene has CDR1 SGHTA and CDR2 FQGNSA. The CDR3 runs to 15 residues. The CDR3 sequence: CASSLPSPLGNTIYF. The DNA for the CDR3 is TGTGCCAGCAGCCTGCCCTCCCCCCTCGGTAACACCATATATTTT.

This rearrangement joins TRBV27 to TRBJ1-6; D may be TRBD1 (5 bases). Per the germline V gene, CDR1 is MNHEY and CDR2 is SMNVEV (reference sequence). Trimming removed 1 base from V and 0 bases from J, with 13 bases in between. CDR3 size: 18 residues. The CDR3 reads CASSLWGDRSSYNSPLHF. The CDR3 nucleotides are TGTGCCAGCAGTTTATGGGGGGATAGGAGCTCCTATAATTCACCCCTCCACTTT.

The chain carries TRBV12-3 or TRBV12-4 and TRBJ1-2, with D unclear. Trimming stripped 6 bases from V and 4 bases from J, with 18 bases between. CDR3 length equals 15 residues. Written as DNA, the CDR3 is TGTGCCAGCAGCCATGGCCCCGGTCTCTCCTATGGCTACACCTTC. Translation: CASSHGPGLSYGYTF.